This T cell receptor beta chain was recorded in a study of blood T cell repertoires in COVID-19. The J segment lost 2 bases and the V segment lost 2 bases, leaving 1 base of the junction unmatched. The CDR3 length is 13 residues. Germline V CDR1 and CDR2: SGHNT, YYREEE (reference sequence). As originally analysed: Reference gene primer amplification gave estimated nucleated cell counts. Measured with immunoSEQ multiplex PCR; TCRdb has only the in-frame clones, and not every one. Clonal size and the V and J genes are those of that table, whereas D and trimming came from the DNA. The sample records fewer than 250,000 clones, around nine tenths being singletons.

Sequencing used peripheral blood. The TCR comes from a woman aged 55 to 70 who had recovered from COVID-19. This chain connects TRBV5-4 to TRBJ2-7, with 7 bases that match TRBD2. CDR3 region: CASSFGRTYEQYF. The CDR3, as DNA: TGTGCCAGCAGCTTCGGGAGGACCTACGAGCAGTACTTC.